This T cell receptor (beta chain) was identified in a study of Ad26.COV2.S vaccination and SARS-CoV-2 variants (TCRdb year 2021). About the study as a whole: Vaccine-arm donors came from COV1001, a multicentre, randomized, double-blind, placebo-controlled phase I-IIa trial of Ad26.COV2.S in healthy adults. The TCR-sequenced set comprised about 32 samples: around 20 Ad26.COV2.S vaccine recipients, 5 placebo recipients and 8 SARS-CoV-2 convalescent individuals. Trial participants were randomized into five groups of five: low-dose or high-dose Ad26.COV2.S given once or twice, or placebo on both occasions. Dosing of Ad26.COV2.S was intramuscular, at either 5x10^10 or 1x10^11 viral particles, delivered as one shot or as two shots spaced 56 days apart. Blinding of investigators to trial group allocation was maintained during experiments and outcome assessment. TCRbeta repertoire sequencing served as the tool for gauging how specific and how broad the SARS-CoV-2-reactive T cell receptors were following Ad26.COV2.S vaccination.

The immunoSEQ Assay was the method used to sequence TCRbeta CDR3 regions. After extraction, genomic DNA underwent amplification by bias-controlled multiplex PCR, followed by high-throughput sequencing. Turning to the authors' computational methods: To quantify the absolute abundance of every unique TCRbeta CDR3 region, sequences were collapsed and filtered. T cell fraction was estimated by normalization of TCRbeta template counts to usable DNA, with usable DNA being measured through amplification of reference genes present in all nucleated cells. Repertoire TCRs were annotated as SARS-CoV-2-specific when V gene, CDR3 amino acid sequence and J gene were exactly matched to a known reactive TCR set. The reference SARS-CoV-2 TCR set was derived from MIRA and filtered for enrichment in COVID-19-positive ImmuneCODE repertoires, a step that removed public or cross-reactive TCRs. Using the MIRA antigens, annotated TCRs were further analysed by specific ORF or by position within an ORF. Breadth was defined as the number of annotated unique rearrangements divided by the total number of unique productive rearrangements, and depth was defined as the summed frequency of the annotated unique rearrangements. Two-sided Wilcoxon rank-sum tests were used to compare TCR breadth between groups. TCRdb obtained this table from immuneACCESS and retained in-frame rearrangements with V and J assigned. These tables miss some clones; where compared with another copy, unresolved V genes account for less than half of the shortfall, and the remainder is unexplained. For V, J and clone size, that table is used; D and trimming come from the DNA. A total of 350,000 to 500,000 clones appear in this sample, about nine tenths of them only once. About 4.1% of the sample is held by the ten biggest clonotypes.

The germline ends are 12 bases apart after V is trimmed by 4 bases and J by 2 bases. Taken from cysteine to phenylalanine, the CDR3 has 14 residues. Only the CDR3 part of the read is kept: 42 bases, read in frame from the first base. The germline V gene (reference sequence) specifies MNHEY as CDR1 and SMNVEV as CDR2. Study-wide findings and limitations: Compared with placebo recipients, Ad26.COV2.S recipients showed higher spike-specific TCR breadth (P = 0.0014). The authors noted that the TCR breadth and depth analyses may have underestimated total T cell responses. Non-spike TCR breadth was comparable between vaccine and placebo recipients, consistent with the vaccine containing only spike. After vaccination, substantial breadth of spike-specific CD8+ and CD4+ T cell responses was reported. The study was not powered to compare responses between vaccine doses or regimens.

The treatment or condition label, read with the paper, signifies: over 15 received Ad26.COV2.S at low or high dose, single or two shots; about 5 received placebo; per-sample allocation not given. Repertoires of vaccine and placebo recipients were sequenced from samples taken on day 63 after the first injection. Cohort 1b enrolled 20 to 30 adults aged 18-55 years at a single site in Boston, USA, between 29 July and 7 August 2020. Ad26.COV2.S consisted of a replication-incompetent adenovirus type 26 vector by which a prefusion-stabilized SARS-CoV-2 spike protein from the original Wuhan strain was expressed. In the case of this clone: The target of this receptor is not known. Base qualities are not provided; no much larger clone lies one nucleotide away.

Sequences were derived from peripheral blood, sampled in a trial of Ad26.COV2.S vaccine versus placebo. This TCR was recovered from a person aged 18-65 years who received the Ad26.COV2.S COVID-19 vaccine or a placebo. The chain uses TRBV27 and TRBJ2-7, and perhaps TRBD2 as D gene, on 5 matching bases. The nucleotide sequence reads TGTGCCAGCAGTTGGAGACGGGGTCCCTACGAGCAGTACTTC. Its translation is CASSWRRGPYEQYF.